The 23 T cell receptor beta chains below all came from one sample that was sequenced in a study of cytomegalovirus exposure and HLA in healthy donors. The method was immunoSEQ multiplex PCR; TCRdb's version includes in-frame clones alone and lacks a portion of them. The sample has approximately 300,000 clones, more than 80% seen once. Sequencing used PBMCs. The receptors come from a woman between 18 and 29 years old in good health and CMV-seronegative.

The chain links TRBV12-5 to TRBJ2-5; D is possibly TRBD2 (6 bases). With 7 bases removed from V and 7 bases from J, the gap between germline ends came to 10 bases. The CDR3 has 11 amino acids. From germline, CDR1 is LGHNT and CDR2 FRNRAP. The CDR3 spells CASALGGTQYF. The CDR3 nucleotides are TGTGCTAGTGCCCTCGGGGGGACCCAGTACTTC.

The V and J genes are TRBV7-9 and TRBJ2-2; the match to TRBD1 covers 8 bases. The CDR3 length is 15 residues. V gave up 5 bases and J gave up 2 bases; unmatched junction bases: 4. Germline V lookup: CDR1 SEHNR, CDR2 FQNEAQ (reference sequence). CDR3 residues: CASSMGQVNTGELFF. CDR3 DNA sequence: TGTGCCAGCAGCATGGGACAGGTTAACACCGGGGAGCTGTTTTTT.

V is TRBV4-3 and J is TRBJ1-4; D remains ambiguous. Trimming left V 5 bases short and J 5 bases short, with 15 bases between. CDR1 and CDR2 (germline): LGHNA, YSLEER. The CDR3 extends over 15 amino acids. The DNA for the CDR3 is TGCGCCAGCAGCGAATCAGGAACAGCCAATGAAAAACTGTTTTTT. Encoded protein: CASSESGTANEKLFF.

DNA for the CDR3: TGTGCCAGCAATACGCGACAGGGGATCAATGAGCAGTTCTTC. It codes for CASNTRQGINEQFF. V usage is TRBV2 and J usage is TRBJ2-1, with 8 bases fitting TRBD1. The CDR3 is made up of 14 amino acids. Germline lookup yields CDR1 SNHLY and CDR2 FYNNEI. V lost 7 bases, J lost 6 bases, and 8 bases stayed unmatched.

The genes are TRBV18 and TRBJ2-3; 7 bases fit TRBD1. Germline loops: CDR1 KGHSH, CDR2 LQKENI. The length of the CDR3 is 15 residues. V lost 3 bases and J lost 2; bases outside the gene matches: 5. The CDR3 bases are TGTGCCAGCTCACCGAGACAGGGATTCACAGATACGCAGTATTTT. It translates to CASSPRQGFTDTQYF.

V and J are TRBV5-6 and TRBJ2-7; D uncertain. Germline-derived CDR1 and CDR2 are SGHDT and YYEEEE. This CDR3 has 13 residues. Trimming stripped 6 bases from V and 3 bases from J, with 13 bases between. CDR3 nucleotide sequence: TGTGCCAGCACCCTCAAACTGAACTACGAGCAGTACTTC. Protein sequence: CASTLKLNYEQYF. Complete variable domain (other parts from reference TRBV5-6 and TRBJ2-7): DAGVTQSPTHLIKTRGQQVTLRCSPKSGHDTVSWYQQALGQGPQFIFQYYEEEERQRGNFPDRFSGHQFPNYSSELNVNALLLGDSALYLCASTLKLNYEQYFGPGTRLTVT.

The rearrangement uses TRBV7-2 and TRBJ1-5; D is unclear. This CDR3 is 13 amino acids long. V shed 4 bases and J shed 10 bases, with 14 bases lying between them. Germline V CDR1 and CDR2: SGHTA, FQGNSA. CDR3 amino acids: CASSYGEVGPQHF. DNA of the CDR3: TGTGCCAGCAGCTACGGCGAGGTCGGCCCCCAGCATTTT. The full variable domain, in which reference TRBV7-2 and TRBJ1-5 provide the parts outside the CDR3, is GAGVSQSPSNKVTEKGKDVELRCDPISGHTALYWYRQSLGQGLEFLIYFQGNSAPDKSGLPSDRFSAERTGGSVSTLTIQRTQQEDSAVYLCASSYGEVGPQHFGDGTRLSIL.

This clone was found a few times. The chain carries TRBV4-1 and TRBJ1-5, with TRBD1 matching over 9 bases. The V gene's germline CDR1 is MGHRA and CDR2 YSYEKL. There are 15 residues in the CDR3. V lost 1 base, J lost 8 bases, and 6 bases stayed unmatched. The CDR3 DNA is TGCGCCAGCAGCCAAGTGGGACAGGGTAAGGAGCCCCAGCATTTT. It codes for CASSQVGQGKEPQHF.

The chain uses TRBV5-1 and TRBJ2-2, with 11 positions matching TRBD2. Per the germline V gene, CDR1 is SGHRS and CDR2 is YFSETQ. The CDR3 has 15 amino acids. V lost 1 base, J lost 6 bases, and 2 bases stayed unmatched. This CDR3 reads CASSLSLAGAGELFF. The CDR3 region has the DNA TGCGCCAGCAGCTTGTCACTAGCGGGAGCCGGGGAGCTGTTTTTT.

This chain connects TRBV25-1 to TRBJ2-1; 9 bases match TRBD1. Germline V lookup: CDR1 MGHDK, CDR2 SYGVNS. J gave up 8 bases and V 3 bases, and 11 bases lay outside the gene matches. The CDR3 contains 16 residues. Here the CDR3 reads CASSDVGQGVGDEQFF. For the CDR3, the DNA is TGTGCCAGCAGTGACGTGGGACAGGGTGTTGGGGATGAGCAGTTCTTC.

This rearrangement joins TRBV29-1 to TRBJ2-7; a weak D match, TRBD1 (6 bases). This CDR3 is 11 amino acids long. V was shortened by 7 bases and J by 4 bases, with 11 bases between the two germline ends. Germline V gives CDR1 SQVTM, CDR2 ANQGSEA. CDR3 DNA sequence: TGCAGCGGGCAACAGGGTTACGAGCAGTACTTC. As protein: CSGQQGYEQYF.

The CDR3 loop is CASSPTGQQGEAFF. The CDR3 nucleotides read TGTGCCAGCAGCCCTACAGGTCAACAGGGTGAAGCTTTCTTT. The J gene is TRBJ1-1, the V gene TRBV7-3; D is perhaps TRBD1 (6 bases). Trimming shortened V by 5 bases and J by 7 bases, and 17 bases separated the two germline ends. Germline loops: CDR1 SGHTA, CDR2 FQGTGA. The CDR3 spans 14 residues.

This clone was seen more than once but under ten times. The chain couples TRBV28 to TRBJ1-2; D remains ambiguous. This CDR3 has 14 residues. Germline V gene data show CDR1 as MDHEN and CDR2 as SYDVKM. Trimming cost V 3 bases and J 4 bases, with 12 bases left between them. The CDR3 DNA is TGTGCCAGCAGTTTCCAGGCCTCCTCCTATGGCTACACCTTC. Amino acids: CASSFQASSYGYTF.

The chain couples TRBV5-8 to TRBJ2-1, with D unresolved. The germline V and J ends were trimmed by 4 bases and 6 bases, with 14 bases remaining between them. Per the germline V gene, CDR1 is SGHTS and CDR2 is YDEGEE. The CDR3 contains 14 residues. CDR3 coding DNA: TGTGCCAGCAGCCTGGTGGAGACTCTCAATGAGCAGTTCTTC. Translation: CASSLVETLNEQFF.

J is TRBJ2-7 and V is TRBV18; 7 bases are shared with TRBD1. Looked up from germline, CDR1 is KGHSH and CDR2 is LQKENI. Trimming at V came to 3 bases and at J to 4 bases, leaving 3 bases not matched to a gene. The CDR3 runs to 13 residues. For the CDR3, the DNA is TGTGCCAGCTCACCCGACAGGGCTTACGAGCAGTACTTC. Its translation is CASSPDRAYEQYF.

V usage is TRBV30 and J usage is TRBJ2-2; 12 bases agree with TRBD2. There are 17 residues in the CDR3. The V gene's germline CDR1 is GTSNPN and CDR2 SVGIG (reference sequence). The V and J ends lost 1 base and 0 bases, in that order; junction bases with no gene match: 3. CDR3 in amino acids: CAWSGTSGTSNTGELFF. CDR3 nucleotides: TGTGCCTGGAGTGGGACTAGCGGGACGTCGAACACCGGGGAGCTGTTTTTT. Full variable domain (remainder filled in from reference TRBV30 and TRBJ2-2): SQTIHQWPATLVQPVGSPLSLECTVEGTSNPNLYWYRQAAGRGLQLLFYSVGIGQISSEVPQNLSASRPQDRQFILSSKKLLLSDSGFYLCAWSGTSGTSNTGELFFGEGSRLTVL.

At least ten counts were recorded for this clone. The V gene is TRBV29-1, the J gene TRBJ2-7; D unclear. Per the germline V gene, CDR1 is SQVTM and CDR2 is ANQGSEA. Trimming took off 5 bases at V and 7 bases at J, with 12 bases between the two ends. The CDR3 sequence is 11 residues long. The CDR3 here is CSVLVLREQYF. The CDR3 region has the DNA TGCAGCGTTTTGGTCCTGCGGGAGCAGTACTTC.

The CDR3 sequence is CASSVQTAPFETQYF. The CDR3 bases are TGTGCCAGCAGCGTGCAGACAGCGCCCTTTGAGACCCAGTACTTC. The chain couples TRBV7-2 to TRBJ2-5; the D gene is possibly TRBD1 (5 bases). Germline V CDR1 and CDR2: SGHTA, FQGNSA. The CDR3 is 15 amino acids. V was shortened by 5 bases and J by 5 bases, with 18 bases between the two germline ends.

The chain joins TRBV16 to TRBJ2-1; possibly TRBD1 for D (6 bases). The germline gives CDR1 KGHSY, CDR2 FQNENV. The CDR3 spans 15 residues. With 0 bases removed from V and 4 bases from J, the gap between germline ends came to 10 bases. CDR3 sequence reads: CASSQSQGQYNEQFF. The CDR3 DNA reads TGTGCCAGCAGCCAATCCCAGGGGCAGTACAATGAGCAGTTCTTC. Using reference TRBV16 and TRBJ2-1 for the parts outside the CDR3, the full variable domain is GEEVAQTPKHLVRGEGQKAKLYCAPIKGHSYVFWYQQVLKNEFKFLISFQNENVFDETGMPKERFSAKCLPNSPCSLEIQATKLEDSAVYFCASSQSQGQYNEQFFGPGTRLTVL.

In its sample, this clone was seen a few times. This chain joins TRBV7-2 and TRBJ2-3; TRBD2 matches at 15 bases. CDR3 size: 14 residues. J gave up 11 bases and V 1 base, and 1 base lay outside the gene matches. The V gene's germline CDR1 is SGHTA and CDR2 FQGNSA. CDR3 nucleotides: TGTGCCAGCAGCTTAGGGACTAGCGGGAGGGGGCAGTATTTT. Protein product: CASSLGTSGRGQYF.

This clone appeared a single time. The DNA of the CDR3 is TGTGCCATCAGCGTTGAAGCGACCCCTTCCTACAATGAGCAGTTCTTC. Protein product: CAISVEATPSYNEQFF. The V call is TRBV10-3, the J call TRBJ2-1, with D uncertain. In germline, CDR1 is ENHRY, CDR2 SYGVKD. Deletions cut 6 bases from V and 1 base from J, with 16 bases between. CDR3 length: 16 amino acids.

This chain joins TRBV28 and TRBJ2-1; TRBD2 aligns across 11 bases. Germline V gene lookup returns CDR1 MDHEN and CDR2 SYDVKM. The CDR3 sequence is 16 residues long. J was trimmed by 7 bases and V by 6 bases; bases with no gene match: 11. The CDR3 is CASSPITSGSLNEQFF. The CDR3, as DNA: TGTGCCAGCAGCCCAATTACTAGCGGGAGCTTGAATGAGCAGTTCTTC.

The chain recombines TRBV29-1 with TRBJ1-4; D is unresolved. The CDR3 length is 14 residues. Germline CDR1 SQVTM, CDR2 ANQGSEA. Trimming left V 6 bases short and J 7 bases short, with 18 bases between. CDR3 protein: CSVASRTAGEKLFF. DNA for the CDR3: TGCAGCGTCGCCTCCCGGACGGCGGGTGAAAAACTGTTTTTT. The whole variable domain, remainder taken from reference TRBV29-1 and TRBJ1-4, is SAVISQKPSRDICQRGTSLTIQCQVDSQVTMMFWYRQQPGQSLTLIATANQGSEATYESGFVIDKFPISRPNLTFSTLTVSNMSPEDSSIYLCSVASRTAGEKLFFGSGTQLSVL.